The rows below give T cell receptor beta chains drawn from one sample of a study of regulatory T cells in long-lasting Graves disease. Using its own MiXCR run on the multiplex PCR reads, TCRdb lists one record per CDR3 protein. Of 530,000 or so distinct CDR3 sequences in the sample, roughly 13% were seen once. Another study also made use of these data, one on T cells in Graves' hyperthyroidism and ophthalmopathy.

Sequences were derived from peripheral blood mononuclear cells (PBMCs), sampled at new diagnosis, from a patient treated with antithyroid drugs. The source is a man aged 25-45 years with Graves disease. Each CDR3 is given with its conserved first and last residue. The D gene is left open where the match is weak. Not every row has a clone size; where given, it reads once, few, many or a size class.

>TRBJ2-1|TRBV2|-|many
CASSGSVSYNEQFF
TGTGCCAGCAGTGGTTCAGTCTCCTACAATGAGCAGTTCTTC
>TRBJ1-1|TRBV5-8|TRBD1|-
CASSLQGARAFF
TGTGCCAGCAGTCTACAGGGGGCCAGGGCTTTCTTT
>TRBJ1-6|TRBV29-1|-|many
CSVVEYVDSPLHF
TGCAGCGTTGTTGAGTACGTCGACTCACCCCTCCACTTT
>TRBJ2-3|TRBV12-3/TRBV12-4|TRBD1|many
CASSPGTGDTDTQYF
TGTGCCAGCAGTCCCGGGACAGGAGACACAGATACGCAGTATTTT
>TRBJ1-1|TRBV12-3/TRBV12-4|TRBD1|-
CATGTALEAFF
TGTGCCACAGGGACAGCACTTGAAGCTTTCTTT
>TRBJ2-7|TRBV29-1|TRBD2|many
CSVEPSWVTSGRCEQYF
TGCAGCGTTGAGCCCTCCTGGGTGACTAGCGGGAGGTGCGAGCAGTACTTC
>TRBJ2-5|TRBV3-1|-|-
CASSRLGRLIQETQYF
TGTGCCAGCAGCCGGCTCGGAAGGCTTATTCAAGAGACCCAGTACTTC
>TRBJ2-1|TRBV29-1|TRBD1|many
CSVEGRGQVGSYNEQFF
TGCAGCGTTGAAGGCAGGGGACAGGTAGGGTCCTACAATGAGCAGTTCTTC
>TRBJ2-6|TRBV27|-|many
CASSPSPSGANVLTF
TGTGCCAGCAGTCCAAGCCCGTCTGGGGCCAACGTCCTGACTTTC
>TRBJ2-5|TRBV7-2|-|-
CASSLLTAQETQYF
TGTGCCAGCAGCTTACTGACAGCCCAAGAGACCCAGTACTTC
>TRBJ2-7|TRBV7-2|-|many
CASRPGGVPIEQYF
TGTGCCAGCAGGCCTGGGGGAGTCCCTATCGAGCAGTACTTC
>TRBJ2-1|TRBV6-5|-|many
CASSWGPFHEQFF
TGTGCCAGCAGTTGGGGACCTTTTCATGAGCAGTTCTTC
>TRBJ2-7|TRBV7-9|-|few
CASSLAQAGSYEQYF
TGTGCCAGCAGCTTAGCCCAGGCGGGCTCCTACGAGCAGTACTTC
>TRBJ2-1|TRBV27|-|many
CASSPQGRSYNEQFF
TGTGCCAGCAGCCCCCAGGGTAGGTCCTACAATGAGCAGTTCTTC
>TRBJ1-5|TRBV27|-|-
CASSSRSAGNQPQHF
TGTGCCAGCAGTTCCCGCTCCGCGGGTAATCAGCCCCAGCATTTT
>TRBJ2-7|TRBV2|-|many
CASSEGQVGLTYEQYF
TGTGCCAGCAGTGAAGGACAGGTGGGGTTGACCTACGAGCAGTACTTC
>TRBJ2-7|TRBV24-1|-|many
CATSAAGTHEQYF
TGTGCCACCAGTGCGGCGGGGACCCACGAGCAGTACTTC
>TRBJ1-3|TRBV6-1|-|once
CASARAGAGNTIYF
TGTGCCAGCGCCCGGGCAGGGGCTGGAAACACCATATATTTT
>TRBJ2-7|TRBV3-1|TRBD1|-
CAGSQDRAYEQYF
TGTGCCGGCAGCCAGGACAGGGCCTACGAGCAGTACTTC
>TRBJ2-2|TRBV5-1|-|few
CASRPAGVNTGELFF
TGCGCCAGCAGACCGGCAGGGGTAAACACCGGGGAGCTGTTTTTT
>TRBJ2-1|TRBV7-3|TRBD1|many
CASSLVGTGRDNEQFF
TGTGCCAGCAGCTTAGTTGGGACAGGTAGAGACAATGAGCAGTTCTTC
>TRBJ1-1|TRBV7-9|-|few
CASSLRPSRAFF
TGTGCCAGCAGCCTCCGGCCCTCTCGAGCTTTCTTT
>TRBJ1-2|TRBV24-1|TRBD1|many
CATSESRTGADIYGYTF
TGTGCCACCAGTGAGTCGAGGACAGGGGCAGACATCTATGGCTACACCTTC
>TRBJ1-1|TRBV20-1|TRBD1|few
CSASAQGGNTEAFF
TGCAGTGCTAGTGCACAGGGGGGAAACACTGAAGCTTTCTTT
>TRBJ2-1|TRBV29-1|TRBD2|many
CSVWRLAGGNNEQFF
TGCAGCGTCTGGAGGCTAGCGGGGGGCAATAATGAGCAGTTCTTC
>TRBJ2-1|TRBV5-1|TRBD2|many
CASSLAGRDYNEQFF
TGCGCCAGCAGCTTGGCCGGGAGGGACTACAATGAGCAGTTCTTC
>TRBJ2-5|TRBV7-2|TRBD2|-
CASRAGVETQYF
TGTGCCAGCAGAGCGGGAGTAGAGACCCAGTACTTC
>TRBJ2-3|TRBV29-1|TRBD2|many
CSAGASSGGTQYF
TGCAGCGCCGGGGCCTCGTCGGGAGGTACGCAGTATTTT
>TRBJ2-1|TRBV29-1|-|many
CSYRGHNEQFF
TGCAGCTACCGGGGTCACAATGAGCAGTTCTTC
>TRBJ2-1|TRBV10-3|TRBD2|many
CAISSTSGGSYNEQFF
TGTGCCATCAGTTCAACTAGCGGGGGATCCTACAATGAGCAGTTCTTC
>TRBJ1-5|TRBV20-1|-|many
CSARIRRGNQPQHF
TGCAGTGCTAGAATAAGGCGGGGCAATCAGCCCCAGCATTTT
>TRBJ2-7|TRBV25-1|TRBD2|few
CASSGPGTSGILYEQYF
TGTGCCAGCAGTGGTCCCGGGACTAGCGGGATACTCTACGAGCAGTACTTC
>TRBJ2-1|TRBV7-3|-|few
CASSLGYDNEQFF
TGTGCCAGCAGCTTAGGCTACGACAATGAGCAGTTCTTC
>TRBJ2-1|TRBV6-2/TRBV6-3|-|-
CASSSLVGGSYNEQFF
TGTGCCAGCAGTTCCCTTGTTGGGGGCTCCTACAATGAGCAGTTCTTC
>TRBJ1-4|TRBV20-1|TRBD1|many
CSASPGTGNEKLFF
TGCAGTGCTTCGCCAGGGACAGGGAATGAAAAACTGTTTTTT
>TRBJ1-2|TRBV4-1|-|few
CASSQRPQGPNYGYTF
TGCGCCAGCAGCCAACGCCCCCAGGGCCCAAACTATGGCTACACCTTC
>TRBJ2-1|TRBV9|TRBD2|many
CASSASGRAEQFF
TGTGCCAGCAGCGCTAGTGGGAGGGCTGAGCAGTTCTTC
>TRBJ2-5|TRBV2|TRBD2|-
CASTGLAGPQETQYF
TGTGCCAGCACCGGACTAGCGGGACCCCAAGAGACCCAGTACTTC
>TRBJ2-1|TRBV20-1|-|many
CSARVGGHSYNEQFF
TGCAGTGCTAGAGTTGGCGGGCACTCCTACAATGAGCAGTTCTTC
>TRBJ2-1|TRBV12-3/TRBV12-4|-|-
CASSLISPTYNEQFF
TGTGCCAGCAGTCTTATTAGCCCTACCTACAATGAGCAGTTCTTC